This T cell receptor beta chain is from a study of T cells in localized non-small cell lung cancer. Regarding the study as a whole: Adjacent uninvolved lung tissue had the highest T cell clonality, exceeding tumor.

Assay: immunoSEQ multiplex PCR; the TCRdb copy retains only in-frame clones and omits some. Of more than 20,000 clones listed, less than 90% were seen once; the top ten hold around an eighth. J was trimmed by 1 base and V by 5 bases; bases with no gene match: 7. The germline gives CDR1 MGHDK, CDR2 SYGVNS. The CDR3 has 15 residues. This clone was found a few times. Its antigen remains unidentified. The receptor's source is a female donor at least 60 years old with stage I lung adenocarcinoma. This sample comprised peripheral blood, obtained before any cancer treatment. The rearrangement uses TRBV25-1 and TRBJ1-1; 7 bases agree with TRBD1. Here the CDR3 reads CASSPRDRQNTEAFF. For the CDR3, the DNA is TGTGCCAGCAGTCCCCGGGACAGACAGAACACTGAAGCTTTCTTT.